Listed below are T cell receptor beta chains from one sample, sequenced in a study of CD8 T cells in ankylosing spondylitis. MiXCR, applied by TCRdb to the 5' RACE reads, yields one record per CDR3 protein. This table has some 450,000 distinct CDR3 sequences, roughly 15% appearing once. The sample consisted of blood, either unsorted or a sorted T cell fraction (not recorded which). The receptor set was obtained from a male donor with ankylosing spondylitis. Both conserved end residues are part of each CDR3. The order of the fields is D gene, J gene, V gene, clone size, CDR3 DNA, CDR3 protein. The D gene is left open where the match is weak. Size values are once, few and many counts, or a class for expanded clones, and some rows have none.

d_gene: TRBD1
j_gene: TRBJ1-2
v_gene: TRBV2
abundance: NA
CDR3nt: TGTGCCAGCACCCCCCCGCAGGGGGCGTACTATGGCTACACCTTC
CDR3aa: CASTPPQGAYYGYTF

d_gene: NA
j_gene: TRBJ2-2
v_gene: TRBV7-9
abundance: few
CDR3nt: TGTGCCAGCAGCTTACTAGAGGGGGCCGGGGAGCTGTTTTTT
CDR3aa: CASSLLEGAGELFF

d_gene: NA
j_gene: TRBJ2-4
v_gene: TRBV6-2/TRBV6-3
abundance: many
CDR3nt: TGTGCCAGCGTGTCCGGATTAGCCAAAAACATTCAGTACTTC
CDR3aa: CASVSGLAKNIQYF

d_gene: NA
j_gene: TRBJ2-2
v_gene: TRBV12-3/TRBV12-4
abundance: few
CDR3nt: TGTGCCAGCAGTCCCGGGCCCTTCGCCTCCGGGGAGCTGTTTTTT
CDR3aa: CASSPGPFASGELFF

d_gene: TRBD1
j_gene: TRBJ2-1
v_gene: TRBV6-1
abundance: few
CDR3nt: TGTGCCACCCAGGGGGCTAGATCCTACAATGAGCAGTTCTTC
CDR3aa: CATQGARSYNEQFF

d_gene: TRBD2
j_gene: TRBJ2-7
v_gene: TRBV12-3/TRBV12-4
abundance: few
CDR3nt: TGTGCCAGCAGCACAACTAGCGGGAGTATGAGGGAGCAGTACTTC
CDR3aa: CASSTTSGSMREQYF

d_gene: TRBD2
j_gene: TRBJ2-7
v_gene: TRBV27
abundance: few
CDR3nt: TGTGCCAGCAGTTTATCGCGCGGGAGGTCCTACGAGCAGTACTTC
CDR3aa: CASSLSRGRSYEQYF

d_gene: TRBD2
j_gene: TRBJ2-3
v_gene: TRBV7-7
abundance: NA
CDR3nt: TGTGCCAGCAGCTTAGAAACTAGCGGAACGCAGTATTTT
CDR3aa: CASSLETSGTQYF

d_gene: NA
j_gene: TRBJ2-2
v_gene: TRBV5-1
abundance: NA
CDR3nt: TGCGCCAGCAGCTTGACAGTACCGAACACCGGGGAGCTGTTTTTT
CDR3aa: CASSLTVPNTGELFF

d_gene: TRBD2
j_gene: TRBJ2-7
v_gene: TRBV6-2/TRBV6-3
abundance: NA
CDR3nt: TGTGCCAGCAGATTTAAGCGGGAGTTCTCCTACGAGCAGTACTTC
CDR3aa: CASRFKREFSYEQYF

d_gene: NA
j_gene: TRBJ1-5
v_gene: TRBV18
abundance: few
CDR3nt: TGTGCCAGCTCGGGCCAGCCGACTTGGGGACAGCCCCAGCATTTT
CDR3aa: CASSGQPTWGQPQHF

d_gene: TRBD1
j_gene: TRBJ1-4
v_gene: TRBV5-1
abundance: NA
CDR3nt: TGCGCCAGCCACCGGGGACAGGGGTTTGAAAAACTGTTTTTT
CDR3aa: CASHRGQGFEKLFF

d_gene: TRBD2
j_gene: TRBJ2-7
v_gene: TRBV10-3
abundance: many
CDR3nt: TGTGCCATCAGTGAGCCCTCCGGGGGGGTACAGTACGAGCAGTACTTC
CDR3aa: CAISEPSGGVQYEQYF

d_gene: NA
j_gene: TRBJ2-1
v_gene: TRBV11-2
abundance: few
CDR3nt: TGTGCCAGCAGGTTAGGGTTAGGGAGCTCCTACAATGAGCAGTTCTTC
CDR3aa: CASRLGLGSSYNEQFF

d_gene: NA
j_gene: TRBJ2-7
v_gene: TRBV7-9
abundance: few
CDR3nt: TGTGCCAGCAGCTTGGAGGGGGCTTTGTCCTACGAGCAGTACTTC
CDR3aa: CASSLEGALSYEQYF

d_gene: TRBD1
j_gene: TRBJ1-5
v_gene: TRBV7-8
abundance: few
CDR3nt: TGTGCCAGCAGCCAAAGGGACAGGGGAGGGGGTCAGCCCCAGCATTTT
CDR3aa: CASSQRDRGGGQPQHF

d_gene: TRBD1
j_gene: TRBJ1-1
v_gene: TRBV5-1
abundance: few
CDR3nt: TGCGCCAGCAGCTTGGAGACAGGGAGCGCTGAAGCTTTCTTT
CDR3aa: CASSLETGSAEAFF

d_gene: NA
j_gene: TRBJ2-3
v_gene: TRBV29-1
abundance: NA
CDR3nt: TGCAGCTGGAGGCACACAGATACGCAGTATTTT
CDR3aa: CSWRHTDTQYF

d_gene: TRBD2
j_gene: TRBJ2-3
v_gene: TRBV3-1
abundance: NA
CDR3nt: TGTGCCAGCAGCCGAGGTTACCATCTAGCGGGGATGACAGATACGCAGTATTTT
CDR3aa: CASSRGYHLAGMTDTQYF

d_gene: NA
j_gene: TRBJ1-1
v_gene: TRBV7-9
abundance: NA
CDR3nt: TGTGCCAGCAGTTTCTGGACTGTGAACACTGAAGCTTTCTTT
CDR3aa: CASSFWTVNTEAFF

d_gene: NA
j_gene: TRBJ2-7
v_gene: TRBV20-1
abundance: NA
CDR3nt: TGCAGTGCTAGAGGACAGTCCGTCTCCTACGAGCAGTACTTC
CDR3aa: CSARGQSVSYEQYF

d_gene: TRBD1
j_gene: TRBJ2-7
v_gene: TRBV18
abundance: once
CDR3nt: TGTGCCAGCTCCCCAAGGACAGGGGTGGACGAGCAGTACTTC
CDR3aa: CASSPRTGVDEQYF

d_gene: TRBD1
j_gene: TRBJ2-1
v_gene: TRBV24-1
abundance: NA
CDR3nt: TGTGCCACCAGTGATGTCCTCGGGACAGGGGAAACCTACAATGAGCAGTTCTTC
CDR3aa: CATSDVLGTGETYNEQFF

d_gene: NA
j_gene: TRBJ2-7
v_gene: TRBV20-1
abundance: NA
CDR3nt: TGCAGTGCTAGAGATCCCGGACGAAATACCTACGAGCAGTACTTC
CDR3aa: CSARDPGRNTYEQYF

d_gene: NA
j_gene: TRBJ1-3
v_gene: TRBV10-3
abundance: NA
CDR3nt: TGTGCCATCACAGATTCTGGAAACACCATATATTTT
CDR3aa: CAITDSGNTIYF

d_gene: TRBD2
j_gene: TRBJ2-5
v_gene: TRBV6-2/TRBV6-3
abundance: NA
CDR3nt: TGTGCCAGCAGGAATACCGGGACTAGCGTGGAGACCCAGTACTTC
CDR3aa: CASRNTGTSVETQYF

d_gene: NA
j_gene: TRBJ2-5
v_gene: TRBV7-6
abundance: NA
CDR3nt: TGTGCCAGCAGCCCCGCTCGGTATCAAGAGACCCAGTACTTC
CDR3aa: CASSPARYQETQYF

d_gene: NA
j_gene: TRBJ1-6
v_gene: TRBV20-1
abundance: few
CDR3nt: TGCAGTGCTAGACCTAGTCGGGGGGGGGTCAATTCACCCCTCCACTTT
CDR3aa: CSARPSRGGVNSPLHF

d_gene: TRBD2
j_gene: TRBJ2-3
v_gene: TRBV7-9
abundance: NA
CDR3nt: TGTGCCAGCAACTCGGACGAAAGCGGGAGGGTGGCAGATACGCAGTATTTT
CDR3aa: CASNSDESGRVADTQYF

d_gene: NA
j_gene: TRBJ2-2
v_gene: TRBV7-2
abundance: NA
CDR3nt: TGTGCCAGCAGCTTGCGCGCAGGGACGGTCGCCGGGGAGCTGTTTTTT
CDR3aa: CASSLRAGTVAGELFF

d_gene: NA
j_gene: TRBJ1-2
v_gene: TRBV12-3/TRBV12-4
abundance: NA
CDR3nt: TGTGCCAGCAGTTTAGGCCCCTCGGATGCCAACTATGGCTACACCTTC
CDR3aa: CASSLGPSDANYGYTF